A single sample gave rise to the 4 T cell receptor beta chains below, sequenced in a study of long-term antiretroviral therapy in people with HIV. Assay version v3.0 of immunoSEQ was used, and it was run at survey level. TCRdb's table, derived via immunoSEQ multiplex PCR, lists solely in-frame clones and lacks some. Of fewer than 30,000 clones in the sample, 86% are singletons; the top ten hold roughly 4.8%. Here the sequenced sample was unsorted PBMCs, taken 2.7 years after starting antiretroviral therapy. These receptors were taken from a middle-aged man with HIV.

The CDR3 nucleotides read TGTGCCAGCAGTTACTCAAGCCCCAGGAACGGCCTCGAGCAGTACTTC. As protein: CASSYSSPRNGLEQYF. The genes are TRBV6-5 and TRBJ2-7; D not resolved. V was cut by 0 bases and J by 6 bases, with 18 bases left in between. The CDR3 is 16 amino acids. CDR1 is MNHEY and CDR2 is SVGAGI in the germline V gene.

The V gene is TRBV7-2, the J gene TRBJ2-7, with 9 bases matching TRBD1. Germline loops: CDR1 SGHTA, CDR2 FQGNSA. J gave up 9 bases and V 4 bases, and 7 bases lay outside the gene matches. CDR3 length equals 13 residues. The CDR3 region is CASSSTGGGAQYF. The CDR3 DNA follows: TGTGCCAGCAGCTCGACAGGGGGTGGCGCGCAGTACTTC.

V usage is TRBV2 and J usage is TRBJ2-7, with TRBD1 matching over 7 bases. Germline loops: CDR1 SNHLY, CDR2 FYNNEI. This CDR3 comprises 15 residues. The junction had 10 bases not matched to a gene; V was cut back by 5 bases and J by 3 bases. CDR3 amino acids: CASSPTGDAFYEQYF. DNA for the CDR3: TGTGCCAGCAGTCCCACAGGGGATGCCTTCTACGAGCAGTACTTC.

The chain links TRBV19 to TRBJ1-2, with TRBD1 matching over 8 bases. The CDR3 is 14 amino acids. Germline V lookup: CDR1 LNHDA, CDR2 SQIVND (reference sequence). The trim removed 3 bases at V and 8 bases at J, leaving 8 bases unmatched. The CDR3, as DNA: TGTGCCAGTAGTATTATCGGCGGACAGGGAGGCTACACCTTC. Protein: CASSIIGGQGGYTF. Full variable domain (outside the CDR3, taken from reference TRBV19 and TRBJ1-2): DGGITQSPKYLFRKEGQNVTLSCEQNLNHDAMYWYRQDPGQGLRLIYYSQIVNDFQKGDIAEGYSVSREKKESFPLTVTSAQKNPTAFYLCASSIIGGQGGYTFGSGTRLTVV.